This TCR beta chain is drawn from a study of cytomegalovirus exposure and HLA in healthy donors. Trimming took 0 bases from V and 6 from J, leaving 11 bases between them. The CDR3 runs to 15 residues. Looked up from germline, CDR1 is MNHNS and CDR2 is SASEGT. This clone is a singleton in its sample. PCR was performed using 60 Vbeta and 13 Jbeta primers. Only in-frame clones appear in the TCRdb table, and some are missing; sequencing was by immunoSEQ multiplex PCR. Counted here are 93,000 or so clones, around 79% occurring once; the ten biggest clones make up 4%. The receptor was isolated from a man between 45 and 60 years old in good health and CMV-seropositive. J is TRBJ2-2 and V is TRBV6-1; D perhaps matches TRBD2 (6 bases). Sequenced input: PBMCs. In DNA, the CDR3 is TGTGCCAGCAGTGAAGCCAGACCGGGGGCCGGGGAGCTGTTTTTT. It specifies CASSEARPGAGELFF.